Following are 25 T cell receptor beta chains from one sample sequenced in a study of cytomegalovirus exposure and HLA in healthy donors. Both 60 Vbeta primers and 13 Jbeta primers went into the PCR. TCRdb keeps only in-frame clones here, not all; method: immunoSEQ multiplex PCR. The sample records fewer than 120,000 clones, approximately 86% being singletons. The sample consisted of PBMCs. The receptors here all came from a middle-aged man in good health and CMV-seronegative.

The rearrangement links TRBV7-7 to TRBJ2-6; maybe TRBD1 (5 bases). Trimming took 3 bases from V and 2 from J, leaving 8 bases between them. Germline V CDR1 and CDR2: SSHAT, FNYEAQ (reference sequence). This CDR3 region has 15 residues. Here the CDR3 DNA reads TGTGCCAGCAGCTTTGGGGCACCTGGGGCCAACGTCCTGACTTTC. Residues: CASSFGAPGANVLTF.

V usage is TRBV5-1 and J usage is TRBJ2-5, with a tentative D call TRBD1 (6 bases). The CDR3 length is 15 residues. CDR1 and CDR2 (germline): SGHRS, YFSETQ. Trimming stripped 0 bases from V and 6 bases from J, with 15 bases between. The CDR3 region is CASSLGTEPLKTQYF. The CDR3 nucleotides are TGCGCCAGCAGCTTGGGGACAGAACCTCTTAAGACCCAGTACTTC.

This clone was recorded only once. The V call is TRBV6-5, the J call TRBJ1-1, with D possibly TRBD1 on 5 matching bases. Germline loops: CDR1 MNHEY, CDR2 SVGAGI. The V end lost 4 bases, the J end lost 0 bases, and 12 bases lay between the germline ends. The CDR3 has 15 residues. CDR3 residues: CASSSRGILNTEAFF. The CDR3 coding sequence is TGTGCCAGCAGTTCTAGGGGCATCCTGAACACTGAAGCTTTCTTT.

The V and J genes are TRBV6-1 and TRBJ1-6; D not certain. The V gene's germline CDR1 is MNHNS and CDR2 SASEGT. The CDR3 is 14 amino acids. V was clipped by 4 bases and J by 5 bases, with 9 bases between them. CDR3 coding DNA: TGTGCCAGCAGTGCCCGGGGTGATAATTCACCCCTCCACTTT. Its translation: CASSARGDNSPLHF.

V and J are TRBV6-1 and TRBJ2-1, with 9 bases identical to TRBD1. With 0 bases clipped from V and 6 bases from J, the junction kept 15 bases outside the gene matches. The CDR3 length is 19 residues. Germline V gene lookup returns CDR1 MNHNS and CDR2 SASEGT. The CDR3 is CASSEAHGQGYVLINEQFF. CDR3 nucleotide sequence: TGTGCCAGCAGTGAAGCGCATGGACAGGGGTACGTGCTTATCAATGAGCAGTTCTTC.

The CDR3 nucleotides read TGTGCCACCCAGGGGGTGGGCAACTACGAGCAGTACTTC. Residues: CATQGVGNYEQYF. V and J are TRBV25-1 and TRBJ2-7, with TRBD1 identical over 7 bases. CDR3 length: 13 amino acids. V dropped 10 bases and J dropped 3; count of bases not matched to a gene: 9. Germline-derived CDR1 and CDR2 are MGHDK and SYGVNS.

The V gene is TRBV5-1, the J gene TRBJ2-5, with D perhaps matching TRBD2 (5 bases). The CDR3 consists of 12 residues. Germline loops: CDR1 SGHRS, CDR2 YFSETQ. The V and J ends lost 2 bases and 4 bases respectively, with 6 bases between them. CDR3: CASSFEGETQYF. In nucleotides, the CDR3 is TGCGCCAGCAGCTTTGAGGGAGAGACCCAGTACTTC.

The chain recombines TRBV2 with TRBJ1-5; maybe TRBD1 (6 bases). The CDR3 contains 14 residues. CDR1 is SNHLY, CDR2 FYNNEI, per germline. Trimming pared 3 bases from V and 4 bases from J, leaving 10 bases between. Here the CDR3 DNA reads TGTGCCAGCAGTGATCTGGGGGCGAATCAGCCCCAGCATTTT. Amino acids: CASSDLGANQPQHF.

The chain uses TRBV6-5 and TRBJ1-6; D remains ambiguous. V dropped 6 bases and J dropped 0 bases, with 3 bases sitting between them. The CDR3 extends over 13 amino acids. The V gene's germline CDR1 is MNHEY and CDR2 SVGAGI. This CDR3 is CASRSSYNSPLHF. CDR3 nucleotide sequence: TGTGCCAGCAGGAGCTCCTATAATTCACCCCTCCACTTT.

CDR3 DNA: TGTGCCAGCAGCTACAGGATTTCCTACGAGCAGTACTTC. Protein: CASSYRISYEQYF. V and J are TRBV2 and TRBJ2-7; D may be TRBD1 (5 bases). Germline CDR1 reads SNHLY; CDR2 reads FYNNEI. The length of the CDR3 is 13 residues. The V and J ends lost 6 bases and 1 base respectively, with 10 bases between them.

The V and J genes are TRBV5-4 and TRBJ1-1; no clear D. Germline CDR1 and CDR2: SGHNT and YYREEE (reference sequence). CDR3 length: 14 residues. The germline V and J ends were trimmed by 0 bases and 1 base, with 7 bases remaining between them. This CDR3 reads CASSLVHANTEAFF. The CDR3 DNA follows: TGTGCCAGCAGCTTGGTACACGCGAACACTGAAGCTTTCTTT.

Concerning this clone: At one of its ends the junction is not consistent with the germline gene, which may arise from a read error. CDR3 amino acids: CSVDGGGF. The CDR3 DNA is TGCAGCGTTGATGGGGGGGGCTTC. This rearrangement joins TRBV29-1 to TRBJ1-1; a weak D match, TRBD1 (6 bases). The CDR3 runs to 8 residues. Per the germline V gene, CDR1 is SQVTM and CDR2 is ANQGSEA.

The rearrangement joins TRBV5-1 to TRBJ1-2; 7 nucleotides line up with TRBD1. The germline CDR1 and CDR2 sequences are SGHRS and YFSETQ. The ends lost 5 bases at V and 8 bases at J; junction bases unmatched: 12. This CDR3 region has 14 residues. This chain's CDR3 is CASSHFRGQQGYTF. CDR3 DNA: TGCGCCAGCAGTCACTTCAGGGGACAGCAAGGCTACACCTTC.

This clone has only one observation. This chain connects TRBV5-1 to TRBJ2-7, with TRBD1 matching 9 bases. V shed 8 bases, J shed 3 bases, and the junction held 9 bases outside the gene matches. Germline CDR1 and CDR2: SGHRS and YFSETQ. CDR3 length equals 14 residues. The chain's CDR3 is CASREGQGIYEQYF. The CDR3 DNA reads as TGCGCCAGTAGAGAGGGACAGGGAATCTACGAGCAGTACTTC.

This clone appeared a single time. The chain combines TRBV9 with TRBJ2-5; TRBD1 is a possible D gene (6 bases). V lost 0 bases to trimming and J lost 4 bases, with 22 bases between them. The CDR3 loop spans 18 amino acids. Germline V gene data show CDR1 as SGDLS and CDR2 as YYNGEE. The CDR3 nucleotides read TGTGCCAGCAGCGTAGCAGGGGCGACGCAGGCAATTCCAGAGACCCAGTACTTC. This encodes CASSVAGATQAIPETQYF. The complete variable domain, with remaining parts taken from reference TRBV9 and TRBJ2-5, reads DSGVTQTPKHLITATGQRVTLRCSPRSGDLSVYWYQQSLDQGLQFLIQYYNGEERAKGNILERFSAQQFPDLHSELNLSSLELGDSALYFCASSVAGATQAIPETQYFGPGTRLLVL.

The rearrangement links TRBV2 to TRBJ2-7; D ambiguous. CDR1 is SNHLY and CDR2 is FYNNEI in the germline V gene. The germline V and J ends were trimmed by 4 bases and 0 bases, with 13 bases remaining between them. This CDR3 comprises 15 residues. The CDR3 loop is CASSVVALSSYEQYF. Written as DNA, the CDR3 is TGTGCCAGCAGTGTCGTAGCCCTGAGCTCCTACGAGCAGTACTTC.

The chain joins TRBV7-3 to TRBJ1-1; no reliable D call. Per germline, CDR1 SGHTA and CDR2 FQGTGA. CDR3 size: 12 residues. V shed 5 bases and J shed 4 bases, with 8 bases lying between them. The DNA for the CDR3 is TGTGCCAGCAGCAACCGAGGCACTGAAGCTTTCTTT. Translating gives CASSNRGTEAFF.

The V gene is TRBV28, the J gene TRBJ1-1; TRBD1 aligns across 8 bases. Unmatched junction bases numbered 8, after V lost 8 bases and J lost 0 bases. The CDR3 spans 15 residues. Germline lookup yields CDR1 MDHEN and CDR2 SYDVKM. CDR3 sequence reads: CASGIPQGVNTEAFF. As DNA, the CDR3 is TGTGCCAGCGGAATACCACAGGGGGTGAACACTGAAGCTTTCTTT. The full variable domain, rest sourced from reference TRBV28 and TRBJ1-1, is DVKVTQSSRYLVKRTGEKVFLECVQDMDHENMFWYRQDPGLGLRLIYFSYDVKMKEKGDIPEGYSVSREKKERFSLILESASTNQTSMYLCASGIPQGVNTEAFFGQGTRLTVV.

This clone occurred a few times. CDR3 sequence (DNA): TGCGCCAGCAGCCAAGAACCGGGGGCGAACACCGGGGAGCTGTTTTTT. Its translation: CASSQEPGANTGELFF. The chain couples TRBV4-1 to TRBJ2-2, with D maybe TRBD2 (6 bases). Germline values: CDR1 MGHRA, CDR2 YSYEKL. CDR3 size: 16 residues. V lost 0 bases, J lost 0 bases, and 8 bases lay in between.

The chain carries TRBV4-1 and TRBJ2-2; D unclear. The germline V gene encodes CDR1 MGHRA and CDR2 YSYEKL. V was pared by 3 bases and J by 7 bases, with 12 bases between. The CDR3 is made up of 14 amino acids. The CDR3 DNA is TGCGCCAGCAGCCATGCCCGAGGAAACGGGGAGCTGTTTTTT. Its protein product is CASSHARGNGELFF.

This chain joins TRBV5-4 and TRBJ2-3; 9 bases match TRBD1. From germline, CDR1 is SGHNT and CDR2 YYREEE (reference sequence). The CDR3 length is 17 residues. V lost 5 bases, J lost 4 bases, and 14 bases stayed unmatched. In DNA form, the CDR3 reads TGTGCCAGCAGTCGTCTCCCCGGGACAGGGATCCCAGATACGCAGTATTTT. Translation: CASSRLPGTGIPDTQYF. The whole variable domain, filled in from reference TRBV5-4 and TRBJ2-3, reads ETGVTQSPTHLIKTRGQQVTLRCSSQSGHNTVSWYQQALGQGPQFIFQYYREEENGRGNFPPRFSGLQFPNYSSELNVNALELDDSALYLCASSRLPGTGIPDTQYFGPGTRLTVL.

The J gene is TRBJ1-1, the V gene TRBV18; D possibly corresponds to TRBD1 (5 bases). Germline values: CDR1 KGHSH, CDR2 LQKENI. The CDR3 extends over 14 amino acids. V lost 1 base and J 4 bases, leaving 10 bases between the germline ends. The CDR3 sequence: CASSPRGGGTEAFF. In nucleotides, the CDR3 is TGTGCCAGCTCACCACGGGGGGGAGGCACTGAAGCTTTCTTT.

The chain carries TRBV28 and TRBJ1-6, with TRBD1 identical over 10 bases. Germline V CDR1 and CDR2: MDHEN, SYDVKM. Germline trimming cut 1 base from V and 11 bases from J; bases unmatched to any gene: 8. The CDR3 sequence is 16 residues long. The CDR3 DNA reads as TGTGCCAGCAGTTTATATGGGACAGGGGCTCTACCACCCCTCCACTTT. Translated: CASSLYGTGALPPLHF.

The chain carries TRBV7-9 and TRBJ1-1; 10 bases fit TRBD1. This CDR3 has 13 residues. J lost 12 bases, V lost 5 bases, and 9 bases had no gene match. Germline assignment: CDR1 SEHNR and CDR2 FQNEAQ (reference sequence). CDR3 in DNA: TGTGCCAGCAGCATTTTGGACAGGGGGGAGTCTTTCTTT. Protein: CASSILDRGESFF.

This clone turned up a few times. The V gene is TRBV5-4, the J gene TRBJ2-5; D is possibly TRBD2 (5 bases). The germline V gene encodes CDR1 SGHNT and CDR2 YYREEE (reference sequence). V shed 6 bases and J shed 2 bases, with 11 bases lying between them. The CDR3 covers 13 residues. CDR3 in DNA: TGTGCCAGCAACCGAGGGCGGCAAGAGACCCAGTACTTC. Protein sequence: CASNRGRQETQYF.